The rows below give T cell receptor beta chains drawn from one sample of a study of siplizumab effects on memory and regulatory T cells. Data came from immunoSEQ multiplex PCR; TCRdb stores just in-frame clones and leaves some out. The sample has about 56,000 clones, around 98% seen once; the top ten hold approximately 1.1%. The source material was naive CD8+ T cells sorted from blood. The receptors stem from a human donor in good health. Both conserved end residues are part of each CDR3. The D gene is left open where the match is weak. The listing skips clone size in some rows; elsewhere it reads once, few, many or a size class.

D gene	V gene	clone size	J gene	CDR3 DNA	CDR3 protein
NA	TRBV5-1	NA	TRBJ2-7	TGCGCCAGCAGCTTGCAACGGAACTACGAGCAGTACTTC	CASSLQRNYEQYF
TRBD1	TRBV7-8	NA	TRBJ2-7	TGTGCCAGCAGCTTAGCGGTGGTCGGGACAGGGGACCACGAGCAGTACTTC	CASSLAVVGTGDHEQYF
TRBD1	TRBV10-1	NA	TRBJ2-2	TGCGCCAGCAGTGGGACAGGGGATGCCGGGGAGCTGTTTTTT	CASSGTGDAGELFF
TRBD2	TRBV11-2	NA	TRBJ2-2	TGTGCCAGCAGTCAAGGTAGCGGGAGATTGGTCGGGGAGCTGTTTTTT	CASSQGSGRLVGELFF
NA	TRBV6-5	NA	TRBJ2-7	TGTGCCAGCAACTACCGTGAACAGGGCACCCACGAGCAGTACTTC	CASNYREQGTHEQYF
TRBD1	TRBV6-1	NA	TRBJ2-5	TGTGCCAGCAGCGGGACAGGGGGTAGAGAGACCCAGTACTTC	CASSGTGGRETQYF
TRBD2	TRBV5-1	NA	TRBJ2-7	TGCGCCAGCAGCAACCGGGAGTCTAGCGGGACTGCCTACGAGCAGTACTTC	CASSNRESSGTAYEQYF
NA	TRBV4-2	NA	TRBJ2-1	TGTGCCAGCAGCCAAGAGGGCTCTCTGGGCTCCTACAATGAGCAGTTCTTC	CASSQEGSLGSYNEQFF
NA	TRBV27	NA	TRBJ2-3	TGTGCCAGCAGTTCGGACCCGAGCGCAGATACGCAGTATTTT	CASSSDPSADTQYF
TRBD2	TRBV7-9	NA	TRBJ2-3	TGTGCCAGCAGCTTAGACCATAGCGGGAGGCGTACAGATACGCAGTATTTT	CASSLDHSGRRTDTQYF
NA	TRBV2	NA	TRBJ2-1	TGTGCCAGCAGAGGACCGGGGAACAATGAGCAGTTCTTC	CASRGPGNNEQFF
NA	TRBV5-1	NA	TRBJ2-5	TGCGCCAGCAGCTTGGAAGGGCCCGGGGAGACCCAGTACTTC	CASSLEGPGETQYF
TRBD2	TRBV19	NA	TRBJ2-3	TGTGCCAGTAGTATAGGACTAGCGGGGGCCACAGATACGCAGTATTTT	CASSIGLAGATDTQYF
NA	TRBV5-6	NA	TRBJ2-7	TGTGCCAGCAGCTTGGGGGGGTATATCACCTACGAGCAGTACTTC	CASSLGGYITYEQYF
TRBD2	TRBV5-4	NA	TRBJ2-1	TGTGCCAGCAGCTTGGAGGGACTAGCTAATGAGCAGTTCTTC	CASSLEGLANEQFF
NA	TRBV27	NA	TRBJ1-1	TGTGCCAGCAGCCACAGGGCTGGGAACACTGAAGCTTTCTTT	CASSHRAGNTEAFF
NA	TRBV7-1	NA	TRBJ2-7	TGTGCCAGCAGCTCCCTGAGGGCCCACGAGCAGTACTTC	CASSSLRAHEQYF
TRBD2	TRBV19	NA	TRBJ2-2	TGTGCCACCAATATAGCGGGAGGGACCGGGGAGCTGTTTTTT	CATNIAGGTGELFF
TRBD2	TRBV29-1	NA	TRBJ2-1	TGCAGTGGACTAGCGGCTTATGAGCAGTTCTTC	CSGLAAYEQFF
NA	TRBV6-5	NA	TRBJ2-1	TGTGCCAGCAGTTACTCGAGACTCAACAATGAGCAGTTCTTC	CASSYSRLNNEQFF
NA	TRBV13	NA	TRBJ1-5	TGTGCCAGCAGCCACGTTGGGGAAGGGGGTTTGGGCAATCAGCCCCAGCATTTT	CASSHVGEGGLGNQPQHF
TRBD2	TRBV7-2	NA	TRBJ2-2	TGTGCCAGCAGCTTTTTCGGGGGGGGGACCGGGGAGCTGTTTTTT	CASSFFGGGTGELFF
NA	TRBV4-2	NA	TRBJ2-1	TGTGCCAGCAGCCAAGCAGCGACCTACAATGAGCAGTTCTTC	CASSQAATYNEQFF
NA	TRBV7-2	NA	TRBJ2-7	TGTGCCAGCAGCTCTACCGCCCAGGGGTATCGCGACGAGCAGTACTTC	CASSSTAQGYRDEQYF
TRBD1	TRBV2	NA	TRBJ2-2	TGTGCCAGCAGCACGCCAGGGGGATCCGGGGAGCTGTTTTTT	CASSTPGGSGELFF
NA	TRBV28	NA	TRBJ1-2	TGTGCCAGCAGTACCCCAGGGTTTTATGGCTACACCTTC	CASSTPGFYGYTF
NA	TRBV9	NA	TRBJ2-1	TGTGCCAGCAGTGCGCCCGAAAGCTCCTACAATGAGCAGTTCTTC	CASSAPESSYNEQFF
NA	TRBV29-1	few	TRBJ1-1	TGCAGCGTTGGGAGGGGACGAGCCGTTAACACTGAAGCTTTCTTT	CSVGRGRAVNTEAFF
NA	TRBV19	few	TRBJ2-1	TGTGCCAGTTCTCACGGGGCGGGCAATGAGCAGTTCTTC	CASSHGAGNEQFF
NA	TRBV29-1	NA	TRBJ2-3	TGCAGCGTTGTCGGGCCCGTGGAACACCCCATCCTCAGCACAGATACGCAGTATTTT	CSVVGPVEHPILSTDTQYF
TRBD1	TRBV27	NA	TRBJ2-7	TGTGCCAGCAGGCCACAGGACAGGGCCCTCTACGAGCAGTACTTC	CASRPQDRALYEQYF
TRBD2	TRBV29-1	NA	TRBJ2-2	TGCAGCGCAAGGACTAGCGGGATCGCCGGGGAGCTGTTTTTT	CSARTSGIAGELFF
TRBD2	TRBV14	NA	TRBJ2-7	TGTGCCAGCAGCCAAGGACTAGCGGAGTCCTACGAGCAGTACTTC	CASSQGLAESYEQYF
TRBD1	TRBV6-5	NA	TRBJ1-2	TGTGCCAGCAGTCCCATCCAGGGGGGTAACTATGGCTACACCTTC	CASSPIQGGNYGYTF
NA	TRBV27	NA	TRBJ2-2	TGTGCCAGCAGTTTACAGGAGAACACCGGGGAGCTGTTTTTT	CASSLQENTGELFF
NA	TRBV7-8	NA	TRBJ2-7	TGTGCCAGCAGCCCTGGACCAAGCTACGAGCAGTACTTC	CASSPGPSYEQYF
NA	TRBV4-1	NA	TRBJ2-5	TGCGCCAGCAGCCAAGACCGGGGGTGGACCCAGTACTTC	CASSQDRGWTQYF
TRBD1	TRBV27	NA	TRBJ1-2	TGTGCCAGCAGTGCTGCAGGGGGCTATGGCTACACCTTC	CASSAAGGYGYTF
TRBD2	TRBV6-5	NA	TRBJ2-5	TGTGCCAGCAGCTGGGGACTAGCGGGACCAGAGACCCAGTACTTC	CASSWGLAGPETQYF
TRBD2	TRBV7-6	once	TRBJ2-1	TGTGCCAGCAGCTTAGCAGGGTGGACTAGCGGGAGAGGGCACCTCTACAATGAGCAGTTCTTC	CASSLAGWTSGRGHLYNEQFF
NA	TRBV29-1	NA	TRBJ1-2	TGCAGCGTTGAAGATGGTGGGGGTTGGGATGGCTACACCTTC	CSVEDGGGWDGYTF
NA	TRBV6-1	NA	TRBJ2-7	TGTGCCAGCAGTGGGGGGAGGTTCGAAGGGGAGCTTAATGAGCAGTACTTC	CASSGGRFEGELNEQYF
NA	TRBV21-1	NA	TRBJ2-2	TGTGCCAGCAGCCGGTTTGGCGGGGAGCTGTTTTTT	CASSRFGGELFF
NA	TRBV30	NA	TRBJ2-3	TGTGCCTGGAGTGGTGGCCCCACAGATACGCAGTATTTT	CAWSGGPTDTQYF
NA	TRBV5-6	NA	TRBJ2-7	TGTGCCAGCAGATTCAGGGGAAGCTCCTACGAGCAGTACTTC	CASRFRGSSYEQYF
NA	TRBV7-3	NA	TRBJ2-7	TGTGCCAGCAGCCCGGGACTCTCCGGCGAGCAGTACTTC	CASSPGLSGEQYF